This T cell receptor beta chain stems from a study of T cell repertoires in cytomegalovirus infection. Turning to the study itself: HLA-B-restricted CMV epitopes that are well studied were used alongside recently identified HLA-C-restricted ones. Public signatures in TCR beta pointed to CMV infection and matching HLA type.

Germline CDR1 and CDR2: MGHRA and YSYEKL. Trimming shortened V by 2 bases and J by 0 bases, and 16 bases separated the two germline ends. This CDR3 has 17 amino acids. Overall study results and limits: The ex vivo response was dominated by HLA-C-restricted CMV-specific TCR beta clonotypes.

Comments on this clonotype: Its target is not known.

MiXCR, applied by TCRdb to the reads, yields one record per CDR3 protein. This sample has around 430,000 distinct CDR3 sequences, with approximately 42% found just once. This sample comprised cultured PBMCs, obtained from culture after CMV antigen stimulation. The chain recombines TRBV4-1 with TRBJ1-2; perhaps TRBD1 as D (6 bases). The sequence was collected from a human donor in good health (CMV status not recorded). Some clones in this sample may be carry-over from other donors' samples. The CDR3 sequence is CASSQRVDRRPNYGYTF. The CDR3 coding sequence is TGCGCCAGCAGCCAAAGGGTCGACAGGCGCCCTAACTATGGCTACACCTTC.